Listed below are T cell receptor beta chains from one sample, sequenced in a study of cytomegalovirus exposure and HLA in healthy donors. The repertoire was sequenced with immunoSEQ multiplex PCR; TCRdb's copy has only in-frame clones and lacks some. The table includes about 270,000 clones, roughly 89% detected once. Sample: PBMCs. The receptor source for this set is a man aged 35-49 years in good health and CMV-seropositive. The CDR3 runs from the conserved cysteine through the conserved F or W. D genes are given only for firm matches. Expanded clones are given a class, and other clones once, few, many or no size at all.

j_call cdr3_length clone_size d_call v_call cdr3_aa cdr3_nt
TRBJ2-7 13 few . TRBV6-5 CASSSPSPREQYF TGTGCCAGCAGTTCCCCGTCCCCGCGCGAGCAGTACTTC
TRBJ2-5 15 . . TRBV29-1 CSVERRTALQETQYF TGCAGCGTTGAACGGCGGACAGCACTGCAAGAGACCCAGTACTTC
TRBJ2-7 14 few . TRBV6-1 CASSTYEGPFEQYF TGTGCCAGCAGTACTTATGAGGGCCCTTTCGAGCAGTACTTC
TRBJ2-1 15 . TRBD2 TRBV7-3 CASSFGLAAINEQFF TGTGCCAGCAGTTTCGGACTAGCTGCTATCAATGAGCAGTTCTTC
TRBJ2-7 14 . TRBD2 TRBV5-1 CASSLLAVTYEQYF TGCGCCAGCAGCTTACTAGCGGTGACCTACGAGCAGTACTTC
TRBJ2-7 14 . . TRBV27 CASRGIGQSYEQYF TGTGCCAGCAGAGGGATTGGACAGTCCTACGAGCAGTACTTC
TRBJ1-3 14 . TRBD1 TRBV10-3 CAISAGGSGNTIYF TGTGCCATCAGTGCAGGGGGCTCTGGAAACACCATATATTTT
TRBJ2-4 14 . TRBD1 TRBV19 CASSMPRDRGIQYF TGTGCCAGTAGTATGCCTCGAGACAGGGGCATTCAGTACTTC
TRBJ2-3 16 . TRBD2 TRBV9 CASSAVLAGGADTQYF TGTGCCAGCAGCGCGGTACTAGCGGGAGGGGCAGATACGCAGTATTTT
TRBJ2-7 14 . TRBD2 TRBV18 CASSPRTSSYEQYF TGTGCCAGCTCACCCAGGACTAGCAGCTACGAGCAGTACTTC
TRBJ1-1 15 . . TRBV28 CASSLRGRLNTEAFF TGTGCCAGCAGTTTAAGGGGCAGGCTGAACACTGAAGCTTTCTTT
TRBJ1-1 15 . . TRBV5-1 CASSLAVTRNTEAFF TGCGCCAGCAGCTTGGCGGTCACCCGAAACACTGAAGCTTTCTTT
TRBJ2-2 16 . TRBD2 TRBV7-3 CASSLKARESTGELFF TGTGCCAGCAGCTTAAAGGCGCGGGAGAGCACCGGGGAGCTGTTTTTT
TRBJ2-3 16 . . TRBV28 CASSLTGSPLTDTQYF TGTGCCAGCAGTTTAACCGGGAGCCCCCTCACAGATACGCAGTATTTT
TRBJ2-5 16 . TRBD2 TRBV5-1 CASSFGLAGVRETQYF TGCGCCAGCAGCTTCGGTCTAGCGGGAGTGCGAGAGACCCAGTACTTC
TRBJ1-1 14 . . TRBV9 CASSETGDSTEAFF TGTGCCAGCAGCGAAACGGGAGATAGCACTGAAGCTTTCTTT
TRBJ2-2 15 . . TRBV2 CASSEALRGGGELFF TGTGCCAGCAGTGAAGCGCTCCGGGGAGGCGGGGAGCTGTTTTTT
TRBJ1-1 13 . . TRBV7-6 CASSKGWNTEAFF TGTGCCAGCAGCAAGGGGTGGAACACTGAAGCTTTCTTT
TRBJ2-5 14 . TRBD1 TRBV6-1 CASSRGTGGETQYF TGTGCCAGCAGCCGCGGGACAGGGGGAGAGACCCAGTACTTC
TRBJ1-5 13 few . TRBV6-5 CASSYMRNHPQHF TGTGCCAGCAGTTACATGAGGAATCATCCCCAGCATTTT
TRBJ2-2 14 . . TRBV9 CASSGGGTNGELFF TGTGCCAGCAGCGGGGGGGGCACCAATGGGGAGCTGTTTTTT
TRBJ1-1 11 . . TRBV7-8 CASSSQTEAFF TGTGCCAGCAGCTCACAGACTGAAGCTTTCTTT
TRBJ2-2 14 . TRBD1 TRBV5-1 CASSRDREAGELFF TGCGCCAGCAGCCGGGACAGGGAGGCCGGGGAGCTGTTTTTT
TRBJ1-2 13 . . TRBV27 CASSLGSDYGYTF TGTGCCAGCAGTTTGGGCTCGGACTATGGCTACACCTTC
TRBJ2-7 13 . TRBD1 TRBV6-1 CASLAGGRYEQYF TGTGCCAGCTTGGCAGGGGGTCGGTACGAGCAGTACTTC
TRBJ2-7 17 . TRBD2 TRBV5-1 CASSLGPSGRVTYEQYF TGCGCCAGCAGCCTGGGCCCTAGCGGGAGGGTGACCTACGAGCAGTACTTC
TRBJ2-7 14 . TRBD1 TRBV2 CASRPDRGKGEQYF TGTGCCAGCAGGCCGGACAGGGGTAAGGGCGAGCAGTACTTC
TRBJ2-7 14 . . TRBV28 CASSQRRQSYEQYF TGTGCCAGCAGCCAAAGACGACAGTCCTACGAGCAGTACTTC
TRBJ2-3 14 . . TRBV12-5 CASGLEQSTDTQYF TGTGCTAGTGGTTTGGAACAGAGCACAGATACGCAGTATTTT
TRBJ1-5 15 . . TRBV5-1 CASSFSGGDNQPQHF TGCGCCAGCAGCTTTTCCGGGGGGGACAATCAGCCCCAGCATTTT
TRBJ2-6 17 . TRBD1 TRBV18 CASSRLTGGTGANVLTF TGTGCCAGCTCCCGCCTGACAGGGGGCACTGGGGCCAACGTCCTGACTTTC
TRBJ2-7 13 . . TRBV7-2 CASSTAATYEQYF TGTGCCAGCAGTACGGCGGCAACCTACGAGCAGTACTTC
TRBJ1-4 15 . TRBD1 TRBV28 CASSWTGGYRGKLFF TGTGCCAGCAGTTGGACAGGGGGGTATCGTGGAAAACTGTTTTTT
TRBJ1-1 15 . . TRBV5-1 CASSFSPGMNTEAFF TGCGCCAGCAGCTTTTCCCCAGGGATGAACACTGAAGCTTTCTTT
TRBJ2-7 15 . . TRBV10-2 CASSAVETGIYEQYF TGCGCCAGCAGTGCGGTGGAGACAGGCATCTACGAGCAGTACTTC
TRBJ2-2 13 . . TRBV7-8 CASKGALGGELFF TGTGCCAGCAAGGGAGCATTAGGCGGGGAGCTGTTTTTT
TRBJ1-6 14 . TRBD1 TRBV28 CASSLTGDNSPLHF TGTGCCAGCAGTTTGACAGGGGATAATTCACCCCTCCACTTT
TRBJ1-1 17 . . TRBV21-1 CASRFSPNRGGNTEAFF TGTGCCAGCAGGTTTTCGCCGAACAGGGGAGGGAACACTGAAGCTTTCTTT
TRBJ2-4 16 . TRBD1 TRBV5-6 CASSFNRGKAKNIQYF TGTGCCAGCAGCTTTAACAGGGGGAAGGCCAAAAACATTCAGTACTTC
TRBJ1-2 16 . . TRBV7-9 CASSLDLVTANYGYTF TGTGCCAGCAGCTTAGACTTGGTAACAGCTAACTATGGCTACACCTTC